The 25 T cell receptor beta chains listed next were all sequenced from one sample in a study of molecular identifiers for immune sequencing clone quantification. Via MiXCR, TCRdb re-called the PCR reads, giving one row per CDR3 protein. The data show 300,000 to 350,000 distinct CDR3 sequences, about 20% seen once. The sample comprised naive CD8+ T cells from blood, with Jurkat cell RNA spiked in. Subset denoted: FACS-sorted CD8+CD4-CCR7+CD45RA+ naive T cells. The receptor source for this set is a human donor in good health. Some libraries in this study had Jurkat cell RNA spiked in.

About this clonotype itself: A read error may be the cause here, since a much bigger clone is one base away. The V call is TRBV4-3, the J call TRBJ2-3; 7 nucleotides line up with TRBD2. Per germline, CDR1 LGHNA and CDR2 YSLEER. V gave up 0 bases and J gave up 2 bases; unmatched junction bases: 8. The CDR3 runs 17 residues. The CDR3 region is CASSQDGPAGTTDTQYF. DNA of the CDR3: TGCGCCAGCAGCCAAGATGGACCAGCGGGGACCACAGATACGCAGTATTTT.

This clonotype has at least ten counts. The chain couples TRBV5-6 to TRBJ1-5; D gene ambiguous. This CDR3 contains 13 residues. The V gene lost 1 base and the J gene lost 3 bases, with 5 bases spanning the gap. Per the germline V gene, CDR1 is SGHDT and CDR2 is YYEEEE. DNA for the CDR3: TGTGCCAGCAGCTTGATGGACAATCAGCCCCAGCATTTT. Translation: CASSLMDNQPQHF.

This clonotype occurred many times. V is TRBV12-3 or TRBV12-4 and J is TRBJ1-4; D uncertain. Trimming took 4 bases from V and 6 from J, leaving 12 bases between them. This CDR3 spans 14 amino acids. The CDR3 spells CASSSGVGYEKLFF. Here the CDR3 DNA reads TGTGCCAGCAGTTCGGGAGTTGGTTATGAAAAACTGTTTTTT.

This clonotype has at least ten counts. This chain's CDR3 is CASSQGTNQGLTEAFF. CDR3 bases: TGCGCCAGCAGCCAAGGAACGAATCAGGGACTCACTGAAGCTTTCTTT. This sequence joins TRBV4-3 and TRBJ1-1; TRBD1 might be the D (5 bases). The germline V gene has CDR1 LGHNA and CDR2 YSLEER. The CDR3 has 16 residues. V was trimmed by 1 base and J by 4 bases, leaving 16 bases between them.

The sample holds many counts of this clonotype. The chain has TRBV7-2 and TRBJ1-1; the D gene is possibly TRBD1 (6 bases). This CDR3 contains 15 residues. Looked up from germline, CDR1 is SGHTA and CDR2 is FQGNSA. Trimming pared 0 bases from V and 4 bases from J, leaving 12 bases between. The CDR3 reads CASSLASRGATEAFF. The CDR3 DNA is TGTGCCAGCAGCTTAGCCAGCAGGGGTGCCACTGAAGCTTTCTTT.

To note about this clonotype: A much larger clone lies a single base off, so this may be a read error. The CDR3 nucleotides read TGTGCCAGCAGCTTAGAATTGAGTCAGGAGCCTCTCTTT. This translates into CASSLELSQEPLF. The chain recombines TRBV7-9 with TRBJ1-1; D is unclear. CDR3 length: 13 amino acids. The V gene's germline CDR1 is SEHNR and CDR2 FQNEAQ (reference sequence).

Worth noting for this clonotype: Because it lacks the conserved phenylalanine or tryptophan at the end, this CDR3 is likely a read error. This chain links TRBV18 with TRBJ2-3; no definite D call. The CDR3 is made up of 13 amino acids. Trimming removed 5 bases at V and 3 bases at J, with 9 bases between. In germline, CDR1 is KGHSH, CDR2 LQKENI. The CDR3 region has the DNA TGTGCCAGCTCAGCGGATCCGACAGATACGCAGTATCTT. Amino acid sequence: CASSADPTDTQYL.

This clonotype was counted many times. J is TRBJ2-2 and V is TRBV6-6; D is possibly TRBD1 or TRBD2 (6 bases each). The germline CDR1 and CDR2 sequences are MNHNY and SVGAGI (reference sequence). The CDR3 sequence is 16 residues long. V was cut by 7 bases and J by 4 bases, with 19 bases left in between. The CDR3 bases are TGTGCCAGCATCTTGATGTGGGGGGCAAGCACCGGGGAGCTGTTTTTT. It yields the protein CASILMWGASTGELFF.

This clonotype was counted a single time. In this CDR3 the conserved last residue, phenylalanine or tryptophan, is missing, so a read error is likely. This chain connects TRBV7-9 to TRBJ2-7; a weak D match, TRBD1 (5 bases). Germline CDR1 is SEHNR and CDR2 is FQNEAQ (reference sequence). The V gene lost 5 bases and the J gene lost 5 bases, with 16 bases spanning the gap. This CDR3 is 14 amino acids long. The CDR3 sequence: CASSPLGRADEQYL. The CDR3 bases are TGTGCCAGCAGCCCGCTTGGCAGGGCGGACGAGCAGTACCTC.

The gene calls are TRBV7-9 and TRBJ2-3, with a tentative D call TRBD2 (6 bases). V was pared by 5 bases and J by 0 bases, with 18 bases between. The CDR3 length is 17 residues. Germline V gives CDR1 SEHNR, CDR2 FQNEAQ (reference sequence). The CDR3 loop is CASSPPAGPPSTDTQYF. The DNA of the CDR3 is TGTGCCAGCAGCCCCCCGGCGGGGCCCCCTAGCACAGATACGCAGTATTTT.

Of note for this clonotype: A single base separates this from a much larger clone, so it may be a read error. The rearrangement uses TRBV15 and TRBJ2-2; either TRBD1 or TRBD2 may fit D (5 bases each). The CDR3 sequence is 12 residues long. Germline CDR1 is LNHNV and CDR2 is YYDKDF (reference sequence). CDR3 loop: CATAQGTGELLF. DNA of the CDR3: TGTGCCACCGCCCAGGGAACCGGGGAGCTGCTTTTT.

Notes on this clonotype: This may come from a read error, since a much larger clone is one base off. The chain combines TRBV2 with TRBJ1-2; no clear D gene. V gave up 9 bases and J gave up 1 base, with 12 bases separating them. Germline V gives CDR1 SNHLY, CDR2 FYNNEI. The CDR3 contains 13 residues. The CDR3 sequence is CARAAASNYGYTF. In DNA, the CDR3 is TGTGCCAGAGCAGCGGCAAGTAACTATGGCTACACCTTC.

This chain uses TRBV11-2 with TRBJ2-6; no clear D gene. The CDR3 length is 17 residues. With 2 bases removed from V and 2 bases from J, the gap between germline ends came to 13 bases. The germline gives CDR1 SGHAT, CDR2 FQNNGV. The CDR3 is CASSLRTVLPGANVLTF. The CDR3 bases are TGTGCCAGCAGCTTAAGAACAGTCCTCCCTGGGGCCAACGTCCTGACTTTC.

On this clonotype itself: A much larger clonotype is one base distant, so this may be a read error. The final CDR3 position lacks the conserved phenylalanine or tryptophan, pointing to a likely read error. The CDR3 DNA follows: TGTGCCAGCAGTTTAATCGGGACCTGGGAGCAGTACCTC. Translated: CASSLIGTWEQYL. The chain is built from TRBV28 and TRBJ2-7; TRBD1 or TRBD2 may be the D gene (5 bases each). V was clipped by 2 bases and J by 7 bases, with 12 bases between them. This CDR3 is 13 amino acids long. Germline CDR1 is MDHEN and CDR2 is SYDVKM.

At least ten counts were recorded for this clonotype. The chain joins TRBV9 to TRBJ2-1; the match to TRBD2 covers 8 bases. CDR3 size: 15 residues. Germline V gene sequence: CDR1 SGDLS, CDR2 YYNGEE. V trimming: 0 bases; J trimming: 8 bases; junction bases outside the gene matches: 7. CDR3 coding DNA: TGTGCCAGCAGCGTAGGGGGACTAGATAGGGATGAGCAGTTCTTC. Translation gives CASSVGGLDRDEQFF.

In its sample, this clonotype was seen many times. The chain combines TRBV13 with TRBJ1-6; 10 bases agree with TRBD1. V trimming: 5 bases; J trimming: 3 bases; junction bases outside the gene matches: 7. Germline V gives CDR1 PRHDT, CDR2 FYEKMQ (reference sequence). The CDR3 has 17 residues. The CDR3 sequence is CASSQATGGLYNSPLHF. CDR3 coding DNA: TGTGCCAGCAGCCAAGCGACAGGGGGCCTCTATAATTCACCCCTCCACTTT.

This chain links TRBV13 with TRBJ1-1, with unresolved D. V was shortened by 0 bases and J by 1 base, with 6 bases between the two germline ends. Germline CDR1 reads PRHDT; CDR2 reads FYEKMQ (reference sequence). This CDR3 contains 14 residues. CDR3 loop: CASSLGGTNTEAFF. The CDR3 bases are TGTGCCAGCAGCTTAGGGGGCACGAACACTGAAGCTTTCTTT.

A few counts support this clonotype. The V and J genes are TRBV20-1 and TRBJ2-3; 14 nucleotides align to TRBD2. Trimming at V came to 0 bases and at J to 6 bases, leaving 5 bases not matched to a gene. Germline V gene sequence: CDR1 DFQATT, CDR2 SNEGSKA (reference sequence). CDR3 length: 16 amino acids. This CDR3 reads CSARDRLAGGPDTQYF. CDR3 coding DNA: TGCAGTGCTAGAGATCGACTAGCGGGGGGGCCGGATACGCAGTATTTT.

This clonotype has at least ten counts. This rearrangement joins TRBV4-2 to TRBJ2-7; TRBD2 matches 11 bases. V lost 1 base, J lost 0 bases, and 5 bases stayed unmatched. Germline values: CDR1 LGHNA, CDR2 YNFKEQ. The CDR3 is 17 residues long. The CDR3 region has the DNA TGTGCCAGCAGCCAAGTGACTAGCGGGGACAGCTCCTACGAGCAGTACTTC. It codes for CASSQVTSGDSSYEQYF.

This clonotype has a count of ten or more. The CDR3 coding sequence is TGTGCCAGCAGCCAAAAACCGGGACTAGCGGGGGGGCCCAAAGATACGCAGTATTTT. This translates into CASSQKPGLAGGPKDTQYF. The V call is TRBV7-6, the J call TRBJ2-3; 16 bases fit TRBD2. V was clipped by 5 bases and J by 5 bases; unmatched bases: 13. Per germline, CDR1 SGHVS and CDR2 FNYEAQ. The CDR3 sequence is 19 residues long. Full variable domain (remainder filled in from reference TRBV7-6 and TRBJ2-3): GAGVSQSPRYKVTKRGQDVALRCDPISGHVSLYWYRQALGQGPEFLTYFNYEAQQDKSGLPNDRFSAERPEGSISTLTIQRTEQRDSAMYRCASSQKPGLAGGPKDTQYFGPGTRLTVL.

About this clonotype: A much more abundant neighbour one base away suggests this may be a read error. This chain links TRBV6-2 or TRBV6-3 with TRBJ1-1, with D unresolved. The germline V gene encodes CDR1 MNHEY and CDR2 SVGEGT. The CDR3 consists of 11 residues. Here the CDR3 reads CASSYDYEASF. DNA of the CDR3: TGTGCCAGCAGTTACGACTATGAAGCTTCCTTT.

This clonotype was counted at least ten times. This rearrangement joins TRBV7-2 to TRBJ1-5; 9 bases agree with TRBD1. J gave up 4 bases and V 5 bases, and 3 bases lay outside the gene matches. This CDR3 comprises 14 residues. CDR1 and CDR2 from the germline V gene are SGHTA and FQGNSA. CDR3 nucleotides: TGTGCCAGCAGCGGGGACAGGGATAATCAGCCCCAGCATTTT. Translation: CASSGDRDNQPQHF. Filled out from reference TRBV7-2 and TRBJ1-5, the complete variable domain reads GAGVSQSPSNKVTEKGKDVELRCDPISGHTALYWYRQSLGQGLEFLIYFQGNSAPDKSGLPSDRFSAERTGGSVSTLTIQRTQQEDSAVYLCASSGDRDNQPQHFGDGTRLSIL.

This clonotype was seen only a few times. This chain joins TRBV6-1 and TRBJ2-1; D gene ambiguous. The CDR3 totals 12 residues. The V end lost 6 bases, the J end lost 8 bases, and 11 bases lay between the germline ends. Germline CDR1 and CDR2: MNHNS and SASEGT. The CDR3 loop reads CASRVPPDEQFF. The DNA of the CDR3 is TGTGCCAGCAGAGTCCCGCCCGATGAGCAGTTCTTC.

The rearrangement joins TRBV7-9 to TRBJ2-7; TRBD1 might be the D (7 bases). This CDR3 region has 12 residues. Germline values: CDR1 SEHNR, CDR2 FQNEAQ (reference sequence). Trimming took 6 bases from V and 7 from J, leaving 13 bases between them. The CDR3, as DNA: TGTGCCAGCAGTTCACAGGGGAGGGAGCAGTACTTC. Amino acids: CASSSQGREQYF.

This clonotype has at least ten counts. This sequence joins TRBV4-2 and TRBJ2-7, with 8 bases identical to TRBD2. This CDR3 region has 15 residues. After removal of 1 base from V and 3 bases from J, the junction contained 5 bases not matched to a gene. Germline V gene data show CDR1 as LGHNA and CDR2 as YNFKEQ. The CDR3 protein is CASSQGLAGLYEQYF. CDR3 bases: TGTGCCAGCAGCCAAGGTCTAGCGGGCCTCTACGAGCAGTACTTC.